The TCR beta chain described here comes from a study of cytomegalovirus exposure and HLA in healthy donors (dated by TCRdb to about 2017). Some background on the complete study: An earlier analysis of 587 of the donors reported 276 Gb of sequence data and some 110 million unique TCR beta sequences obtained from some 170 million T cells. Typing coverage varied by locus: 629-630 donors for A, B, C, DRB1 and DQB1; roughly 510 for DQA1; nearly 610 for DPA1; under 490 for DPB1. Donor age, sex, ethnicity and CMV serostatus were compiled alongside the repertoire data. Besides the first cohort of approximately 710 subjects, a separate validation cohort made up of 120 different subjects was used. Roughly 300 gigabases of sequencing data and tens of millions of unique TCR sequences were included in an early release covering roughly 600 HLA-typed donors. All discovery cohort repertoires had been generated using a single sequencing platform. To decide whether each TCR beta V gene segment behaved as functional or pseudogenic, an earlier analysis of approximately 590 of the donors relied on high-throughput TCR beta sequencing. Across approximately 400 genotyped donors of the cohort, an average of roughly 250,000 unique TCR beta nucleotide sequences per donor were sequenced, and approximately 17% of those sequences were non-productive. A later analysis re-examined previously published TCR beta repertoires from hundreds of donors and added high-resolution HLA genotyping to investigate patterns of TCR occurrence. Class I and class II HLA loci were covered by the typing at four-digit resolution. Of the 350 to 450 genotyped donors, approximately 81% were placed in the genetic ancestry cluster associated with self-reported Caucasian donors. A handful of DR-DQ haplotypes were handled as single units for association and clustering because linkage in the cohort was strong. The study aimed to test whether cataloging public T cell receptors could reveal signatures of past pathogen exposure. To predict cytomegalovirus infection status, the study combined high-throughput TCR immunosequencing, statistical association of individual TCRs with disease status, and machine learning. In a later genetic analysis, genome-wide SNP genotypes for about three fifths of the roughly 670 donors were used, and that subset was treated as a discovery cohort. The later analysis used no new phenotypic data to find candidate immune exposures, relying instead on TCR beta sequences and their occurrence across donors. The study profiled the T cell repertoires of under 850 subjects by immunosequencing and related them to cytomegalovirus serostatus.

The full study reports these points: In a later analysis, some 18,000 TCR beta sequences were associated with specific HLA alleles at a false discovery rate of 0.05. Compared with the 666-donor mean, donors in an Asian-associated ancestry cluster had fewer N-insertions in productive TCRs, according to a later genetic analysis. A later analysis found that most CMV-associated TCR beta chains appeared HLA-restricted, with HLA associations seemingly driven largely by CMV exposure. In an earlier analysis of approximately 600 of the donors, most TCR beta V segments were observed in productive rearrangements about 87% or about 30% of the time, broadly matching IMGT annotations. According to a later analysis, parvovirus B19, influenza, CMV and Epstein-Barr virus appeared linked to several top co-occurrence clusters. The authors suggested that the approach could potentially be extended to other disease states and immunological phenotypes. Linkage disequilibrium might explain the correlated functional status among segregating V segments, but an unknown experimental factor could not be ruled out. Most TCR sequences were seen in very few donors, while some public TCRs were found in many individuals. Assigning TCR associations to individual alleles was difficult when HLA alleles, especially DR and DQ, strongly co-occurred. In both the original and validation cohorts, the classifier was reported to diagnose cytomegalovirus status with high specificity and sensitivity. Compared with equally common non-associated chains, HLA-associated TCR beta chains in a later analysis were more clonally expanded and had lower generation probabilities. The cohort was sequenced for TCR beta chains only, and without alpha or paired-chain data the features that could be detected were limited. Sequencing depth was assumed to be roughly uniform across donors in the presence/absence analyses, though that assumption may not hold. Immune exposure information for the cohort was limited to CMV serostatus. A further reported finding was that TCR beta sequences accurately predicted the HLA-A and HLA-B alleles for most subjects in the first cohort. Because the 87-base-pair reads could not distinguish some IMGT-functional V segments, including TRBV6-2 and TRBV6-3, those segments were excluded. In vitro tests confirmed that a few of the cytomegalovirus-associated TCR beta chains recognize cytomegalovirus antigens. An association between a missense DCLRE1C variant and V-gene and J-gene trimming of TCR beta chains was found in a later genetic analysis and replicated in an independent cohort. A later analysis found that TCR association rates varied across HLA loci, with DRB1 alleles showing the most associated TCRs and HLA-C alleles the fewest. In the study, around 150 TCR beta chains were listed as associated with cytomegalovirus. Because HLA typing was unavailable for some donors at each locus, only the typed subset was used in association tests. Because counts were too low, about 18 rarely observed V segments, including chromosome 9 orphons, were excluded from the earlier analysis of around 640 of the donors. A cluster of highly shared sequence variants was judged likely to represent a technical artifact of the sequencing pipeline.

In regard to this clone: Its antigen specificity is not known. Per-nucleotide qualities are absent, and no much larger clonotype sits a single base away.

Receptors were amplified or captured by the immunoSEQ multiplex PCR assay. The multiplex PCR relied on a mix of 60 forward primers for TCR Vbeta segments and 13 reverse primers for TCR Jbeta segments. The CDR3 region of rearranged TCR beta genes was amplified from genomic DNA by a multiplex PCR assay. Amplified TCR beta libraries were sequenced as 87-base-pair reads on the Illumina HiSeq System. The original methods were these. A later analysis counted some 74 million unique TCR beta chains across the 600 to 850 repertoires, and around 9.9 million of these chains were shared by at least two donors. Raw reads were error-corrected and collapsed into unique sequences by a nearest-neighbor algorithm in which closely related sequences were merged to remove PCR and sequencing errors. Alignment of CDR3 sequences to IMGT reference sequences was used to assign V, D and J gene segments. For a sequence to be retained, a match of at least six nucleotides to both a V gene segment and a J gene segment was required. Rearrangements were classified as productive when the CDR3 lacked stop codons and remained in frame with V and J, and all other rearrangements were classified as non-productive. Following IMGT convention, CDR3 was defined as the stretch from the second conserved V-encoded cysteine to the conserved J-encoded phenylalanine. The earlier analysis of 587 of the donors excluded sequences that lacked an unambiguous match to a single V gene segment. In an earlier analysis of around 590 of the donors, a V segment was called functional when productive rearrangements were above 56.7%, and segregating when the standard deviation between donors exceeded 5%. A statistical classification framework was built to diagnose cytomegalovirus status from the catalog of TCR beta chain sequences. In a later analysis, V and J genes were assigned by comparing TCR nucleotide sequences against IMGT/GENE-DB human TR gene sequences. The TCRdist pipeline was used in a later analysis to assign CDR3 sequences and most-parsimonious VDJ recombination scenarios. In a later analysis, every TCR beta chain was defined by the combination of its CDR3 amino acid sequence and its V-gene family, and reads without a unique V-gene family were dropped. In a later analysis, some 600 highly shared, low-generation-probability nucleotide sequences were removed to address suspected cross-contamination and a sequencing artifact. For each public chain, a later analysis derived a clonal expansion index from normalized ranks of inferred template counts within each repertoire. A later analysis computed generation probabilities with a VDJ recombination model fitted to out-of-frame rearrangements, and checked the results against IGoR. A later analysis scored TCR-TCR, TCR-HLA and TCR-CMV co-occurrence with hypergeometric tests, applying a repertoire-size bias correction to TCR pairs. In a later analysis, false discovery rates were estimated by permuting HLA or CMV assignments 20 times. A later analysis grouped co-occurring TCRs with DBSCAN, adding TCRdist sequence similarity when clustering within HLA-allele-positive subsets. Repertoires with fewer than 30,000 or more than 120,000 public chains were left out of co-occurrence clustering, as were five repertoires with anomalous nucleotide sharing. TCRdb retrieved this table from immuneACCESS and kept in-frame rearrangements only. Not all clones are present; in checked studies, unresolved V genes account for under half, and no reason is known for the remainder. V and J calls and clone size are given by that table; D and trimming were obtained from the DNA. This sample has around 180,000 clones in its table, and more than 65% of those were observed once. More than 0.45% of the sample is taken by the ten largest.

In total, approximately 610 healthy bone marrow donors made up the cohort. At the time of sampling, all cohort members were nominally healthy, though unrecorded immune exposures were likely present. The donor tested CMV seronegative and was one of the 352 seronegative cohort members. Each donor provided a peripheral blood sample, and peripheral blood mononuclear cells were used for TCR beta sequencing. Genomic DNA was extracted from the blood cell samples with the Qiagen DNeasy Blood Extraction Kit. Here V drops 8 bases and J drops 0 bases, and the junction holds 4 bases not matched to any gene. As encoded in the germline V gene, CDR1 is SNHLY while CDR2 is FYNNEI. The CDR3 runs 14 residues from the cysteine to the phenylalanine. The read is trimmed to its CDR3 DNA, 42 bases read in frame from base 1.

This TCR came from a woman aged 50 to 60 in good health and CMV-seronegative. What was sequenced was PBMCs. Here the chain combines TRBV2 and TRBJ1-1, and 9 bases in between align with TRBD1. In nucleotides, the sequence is TGTGCCAGCGATGGACAGGGGTTGAACACTGAAGCTTTCTTT. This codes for CASDGQGLNTEAFF.